The 15 T cell receptor beta chains in this list originate from one sample, sequenced in a study of cytomegalovirus exposure and HLA in healthy donors. PCR primers comprised 60 Vbeta and 13 Jbeta primers. The repertoire was sequenced with immunoSEQ multiplex PCR; TCRdb's copy has only in-frame clones and lacks some. The sample has tens of thousands of clones. Sequenced: PBMCs. These receptors were obtained from a woman aged 40 to 50 in good health and CMV-seropositive.

This sequence joins TRBV11-1 and TRBJ2-7; weak D call: TRBD2 (5 bases). Trimming stripped 2 bases from V and 2 bases from J, with 10 bases between. CDR3 size: 14 residues. Per germline, CDR1 SGHAT and CDR2 FQDESV (reference sequence). CDR3 DNA sequence: TGTGCCAGCAGCTTACCCGGACTTACCTACGAGCAGTACTTC. Translating gives CASSLPGLTYEQYF.

In DNA, the CDR3 is TGTGCCACCGAACGGGCTAGCGGGAGTACAGATACGCAGTATTTT. Amino acids: CATERASGSTDTQYF. The gene calls are TRBV6-1 and TRBJ2-3; 10 nucleotides line up with TRBD2. V shed 10 bases and J 3 bases; nucleotides not matched to a gene: 10. The CDR3 extends over 15 amino acids. The germline gives CDR1 MNHNS, CDR2 SASEGT.

The chain combines TRBV7-2 with TRBJ2-3, with 14 bases identical to TRBD2. Germline V gives CDR1 SGHTA, CDR2 FQGNSA. This CDR3 region has 16 residues. Unmatched junction bases numbered 4, after V lost 6 bases and J lost 2 bases. CDR3 loop: CASSLTSGGATDTQYF. In DNA, the CDR3 is TGTGCCAGCAGTTTGACTAGCGGGGGGGCCACAGATACGCAGTATTTT.

The chain recombines TRBV5-1 with TRBJ2-1, with 7 bases identical to TRBD1. V lost 2 bases to trimming and J lost 2 bases; unmatched junction nucleotides: 4. This CDR3 spans 15 amino acids. Germline CDR1 reads SGHRS; CDR2 reads YFSETQ. As DNA, the CDR3 is TGCGCCAGCAGCTTAGGGGGCTCGGCCTACAATGAGCAGTTCTTC. Protein product: CASSLGGSAYNEQFF.

The chain uses TRBV9 and TRBJ1-1; D is possibly TRBD1 (6 bases). Germline CDR1 and CDR2: SGDLS and YYNGEE. CDR3 length equals 11 residues. V lost 3 bases and J 8 bases, leaving 8 bases between the germline ends. This CDR3 is CASSAGTEAFF. The CDR3 DNA reads as TGTGCCAGCAGCGCCGGGACAGAAGCTTTCTTT.

The chain carries TRBV14 and TRBJ1-1; no clear D. Germline V CDR1 and CDR2: SGHDN, FVKESK. CDR3 size: 15 residues. Trimming pared 1 base from V and 0 bases from J, leaving 9 bases between. CDR3 sequence reads: CASSQVSGMNTEAFF. In nucleotides, the CDR3 is TGTGCCAGCAGCCAAGTTTCGGGAATGAACACTGAAGCTTTCTTT.

This chain joins TRBV4-3 and TRBJ1-5; 8 bases are shared with TRBD1. V lost 0 bases and J lost 9; bases outside the gene matches: 7. CDR1 and CDR2 from the germline V gene are LGHNA and YSLEER. The CDR3 is 15 residues long. The CDR3 loop reads CASSQEGTGDTPQHF. CDR3 bases: TGCGCCAGCAGCCAAGAAGGGACAGGAGATACGCCCCAGCATTTT.

V and J are TRBV2 and TRBJ2-2; TRBD2 matches at 8 bases. There are 18 residues in the CDR3. CDR1 and CDR2 from the germline V gene are SNHLY and FYNNEI. The V segment lost 6 bases and the J segment 3 bases; nucleotides outside the gene matches: 15. The CDR3 DNA sequence: TGTGCCAGCAGGCCTGGCCCCGGACTAGCTGGAGACACCGGGGAGCTGTTTTTT. Its translation is CASRPGPGLAGDTGELFF. Full variable domain (rest looked up from reference TRBV2 and TRBJ2-2): EPEVTQTPSHQVTQMGQEVILRCVPISNHLYFYWYRQILGQKVEFLVSFYNNEISEKSEIFDDQFSVERPDGSNFTLKIRSTKLEDSAMYFCASRPGPGLAGDTGELFFGEGSRLTVL.

The rearrangement links TRBV5-6 to TRBJ2-1, with TRBD2 matching over 8 bases. The CDR3 consists of 18 residues. With 4 bases clipped from V and 4 bases from J, the junction kept 16 bases outside the gene matches. Germline loops: CDR1 SGHDT, CDR2 YYEEEE. In DNA, the CDR3 is TGTGCCAGCAGCCGCGCCAGGAGCGCGGCTAGCGGGTACAATGAGCAGTTCTTC. It translates to CASSRARSAASGYNEQFF.

The V and J genes are TRBV19 and TRBJ2-2; TRBD1 matches at 9 bases. The ends lost 6 bases at V and 5 bases at J; junction bases unmatched: 7. The V gene's germline CDR1 is LNHDA and CDR2 SQIVND (reference sequence). CDR3 size: 15 residues. Written as DNA, the CDR3 is TGTGCCAGTAGAGAACAGGGGGCATGGACCGGGGAGCTGTTTTTT. Translated: CASREQGAWTGELFF.

For this clone: The junction does not match germline at one end; this may be a read error. This CDR3 reads CATSSGTGVVTGKLFF. In nucleotides, the CDR3 is TGTGCCACCAGCAGTGGGACGGGAGTCGTCACCGGGAAGCTGTTTTTT. V usage is TRBV15 and J usage is TRBJ2-2; D may be TRBD2 (6 bases). There are 16 residues in the CDR3. CDR1 LNHNV and CDR2 YYDKDF come from the germline V gene (reference sequence).

Comment on this clone: The same CDR3 can be traced to other DNA sequences in this sample. The chain combines TRBV29-1 with TRBJ1-2, with 7 positions matching TRBD1. Per the germline V gene, CDR1 is SQVTM and CDR2 is ANQGSEA. Trimming cost V 5 bases and J 4 bases; bases outside gene matches: 7. The CDR3 length is 13 residues. This CDR3 reads CSVRDRESYGYTF. In nucleotides, the CDR3 is TGCAGCGTTAGGGACAGAGAGAGCTATGGCTACACCTTC.

This chain uses TRBV4-3 with TRBJ2-1; the match to TRBD2 covers 11 bases. The germline V gene has CDR1 LGHNA and CDR2 YSLEER. This CDR3 comprises 17 residues. Germline trimming cut 3 bases from V and 9 bases from J; bases unmatched to any gene: 13. CDR3 protein: CASSHRGLAAQLGEQFF. In DNA, the CDR3 is TGCGCCAGCAGCCATAGGGGACTAGCGGCCCAGTTAGGTGAGCAGTTCTTC.

V usage is TRBV6-1 and J usage is TRBJ2-7; D possibly corresponds to TRBD1 (5 bases). Germline V gives CDR1 MNHNS, CDR2 SASEGT. CDR3 length: 14 amino acids. V dropped 4 bases and J dropped 2 bases, with 12 bases sitting between them. This CDR3 reads CASSGSGQPYEQYF. The CDR3 region has the DNA TGTGCCAGCAGTGGTTCAGGACAACCCTACGAGCAGTACTTC.

The chain combines TRBV9 with TRBJ1-2, with no clear D. The CDR3 is made up of 18 amino acids. V was trimmed by 0 bases and J by 3 bases, leaving 21 bases between them. CDR1 is SGDLS and CDR2 is YYNGEE in the germline V gene. CDR3 bases: TGTGCCAGCAGCGTAGTAGTTCATCCTATCCGGGTGGACTATGGCTACACCTTC. Translation gives CASSVVVHPIRVDYGYTF.